The rows below give T cell receptor beta chains drawn from one sample of a study of regulatory T cells in long-lasting Graves disease. TCRdb reanalysed the multiplex PCR reads using MiXCR and keeps one entry per CDR3 protein. This sample has hundreds of thousands of distinct CDR3 sequences, with around 16% found just once. This sample also belongs to another study, concerning T cells in Graves' hyperthyroidism and ophthalmopathy.

The sample consisted of peripheral blood mononuclear cells (PBMCs), taken at new diagnosis, from a patient treated with antithyroid drugs. Source of these receptors: a woman aged 35-65 years with Graves disease. CDR3s include the opening cysteine and the closing phenylalanine or tryptophan. The D gene is left open where the match is weak. Some rows mark clone size as missing; the rest say once, few, many or name a class of expanded clone.

size	V	D	J	CDR3	DNA
many	TRBV13	NA	TRBJ1-2	CASTLGSHRDVPYGYTF	TGTGCCAGCACCTTAGGATCGCATCGGGACGTCCCATATGGCTACACCTTC
many	TRBV2	NA	TRBJ1-5	CASSLEGQPQHF	TGTGCCAGCAGCCTTGAGGGTCAGCCCCAGCATTTT
NA	TRBV5-4	NA	TRBJ2-7	CASKFLEQSSYEQYF	TGTGCCAGCAAATTCTTGGAACAGTCCTCCTACGAGCAGTACTTC
NA	TRBV9	NA	TRBJ1-2	CASSVTPDGIYGYTF	TGTGCCAGCAGCGTAACTCCGGACGGCATCTATGGCTACACCTTC
few	TRBV18	TRBD1	TRBJ1-4	CASSPRDSGVNEKLFF	TGTGCCAGCTCACCCCGGGACAGTGGTGTCAATGAAAAACTGTTTTTT
many	TRBV30	NA	TRBJ1-1	CAWSPGLEAFF	TGTGCCTGGAGCCCAGGGCTTGAAGCTTTCTTT
many	TRBV6-1	NA	TRBJ2-7	CASSEGDGGIREQYF	TGTGCCAGCAGTGAAGGAGATGGGGGAATCCGCGAGCAGTACTTC
many	TRBV12-3/TRBV12-4	NA	TRBJ2-1	CASSRTNEQFF	TGTGCCAGCAGTCGTACGAATGAGCAGTTCTTC
few	TRBV10-3	NA	TRBJ1-4	CAIILGDGDAFLF	TGTGCCATCATCCTTGGGGACGGCGACGCCTTTTTGTTT
many	TRBV29-1	NA	TRBJ1-2	CSVEGANGYTF	TGCAGCGTTGAGGGGGCCAATGGCTACACCTTC
many	TRBV20-1	NA	TRBJ1-1	CSARDGTENTEAFF	TGCAGTGCTAGAGATGGGACGGAGAACACTGAAGCTTTCTTT
many	TRBV7-9	NA	TRBJ1-1	CASSITENTEAFF	TGTGCCAGCAGCATTACAGAAAACACTGAAGCTTTCTTT
many	TRBV6-9	NA	TRBJ2-1	CASSYVRGSYNEQFF	TGTGCCAGCAGTTACGTGAGGGGCTCCTACAATGAGCAGTTCTTC
few	TRBV5-1	NA	TRBJ2-7	CASSTSSTYEQYF	TGCGCCAGCAGCACTTCTAGCACCTACGAGCAGTACTTC
many	TRBV12-3/TRBV12-4	NA	TRBJ1-1	CASSLKGRGTEAFF	TGTGCCAGCAGTTTAAAGGGGCGCGGGACTGAAGCTTTCTTT
many	TRBV12-3/TRBV12-4	NA	TRBJ1-2	CASSLGGIEYGYTF	TGTGCCAGCAGTTTAGGGGGGATAGAATATGGCTACACCTTC
many	TRBV12-3/TRBV12-4	NA	TRBJ2-3	CASSPYRDSTDTQYF	TGTGCCAGCAGTCCCTACAGGGATAGCACAGATACGCAGTATTTT
NA	TRBV15	NA	TRBJ1-2	CATSRDKDGYGYTF	TGTGCCACCAGCAGGGATAAGGATGGCTATGGCTACACCTTC
NA	TRBV6-5	TRBD2	TRBJ2-1	CASSYLYAGGMGGNEQFF	TGTGCCAGCAGTTACTTGTATGCGGGAGGGATGGGAGGCAATGAGCAGTTCTTC
NA	TRBV29-1	NA	TRBJ2-3	CSAPGADDTDTQYF	TGCAGCGCACCCGGGGCGGACGACACAGATACGCAGTATTTT
few	TRBV30	TRBD1	TRBJ1-2	CAWGTGGISYTF	TGTGCCTGGGGGACAGGGGGCATAAGCTACACCTTC
NA	TRBV5-1	TRBD1	TRBJ2-7	CASSVRGQHEQYF	TGCGCCAGCAGCGTCAGGGGGCAGCACGAGCAGTACTTC
NA	TRBV20-1	NA	TRBJ2-6	CSAKRSQGAGANVLTF	TGCAGTGCTAAGAGGAGCCAAGGGGCTGGGGCCAACGTCCTGACTTTC
NA	TRBV29-1	TRBD1	TRBJ1-1	CSVLTGGFTEAFF	TGCAGCGTATTGACAGGGGGCTTTACTGAAGCTTTCTTT
many	TRBV2	TRBD1	TRBJ1-5	CASSVQGTVDGSPQHF	TGTGCCAGCAGTGTCCAAGGGACAGTGGACGGTTCGCCCCAGCATTTT
NA	TRBV20-1	NA	TRBJ1-1	CSARGGSGSTEAFF	TGCAGTGCTAGAGGGGGGTCAGGGAGCACTGAAGCTTTCTTT
many	TRBV30	NA	TRBJ1-5	CAWSSGYESQPQHF	TGTGCCTGGAGTTCGGGATACGAATCTCAGCCCCAGCATTTT
many	TRBV13	TRBD1	TRBJ2-1	CASSTTDRDHEQFF	TGTGCCAGCAGCACTACCGACAGGGACCATGAGCAGTTCTTC
many	TRBV3-1	NA	TRBJ2-5	CASSQDLGQETQYF	TGTGCCAGCAGCCAAGATCTGGGCCAAGAGACCCAGTACTTC
NA	TRBV19	NA	TRBJ1-1	CASSMDGDTEAFF	TGTGCCAGTAGTATGGACGGGGACACTGAAGCTTTCTTT
many	TRBV11-2	NA	TRBJ2-2	CASLRKNTGELFF	TGTGCCAGCCTTCGTAAGAACACCGGGGAGCTGTTTTTT
many	TRBV7-8	NA	TRBJ2-1	CASSLTLAPGYNEQFF	TGTGCCAGCAGCCTGACACTAGCCCCGGGCTACAATGAGCAGTTCTTC
NA	TRBV5-4	TRBD2	TRBJ2-7	CASSRSGGYYEQYF	TGTGCCAGCAGCCGAAGCGGGGGGTACTACGAGCAGTACTTC
once	TRBV19	TRBD1	TRBJ1-2	CASSEGGQGIYGYTF	TGTGCCAGTAGTGAGGGTGGACAGGGAATCTATGGCTACACCTTC
NA	TRBV3-1	TRBD2	TRBJ2-1	CAGSLSYPGEGSYNEQFF	TGTGCCGGCAGCCTATCGTACCCCGGGGAGGGCTCCTACAATGAGCAGTTCTTC
NA	TRBV29-1	NA	TRBJ1-1	CSVESSRYETEAFF	TGCAGCGTTGAAAGCAGTAGGTATGAGACTGAAGCTTTCTTT
many	TRBV5-6	TRBD2	TRBJ2-1	CASSSQLARMNYNEQFF	TGTGCCAGCAGCTCCCAACTAGCGCGCATGAACTACAATGAGCAGTTCTTC
few	TRBV6-1	TRBD1	TRBJ1-2	CASMTDRANYGYTF	TGTGCCAGCATGACGGACAGGGCTAACTATGGCTACACCTTC
many	TRBV6-1	NA	TRBJ1-5	CASGTGPHSAQPQHF	TGTGCCAGCGGTACCGGGCCACATTCGGCCCAGCCCCAGCATTTT
many	TRBV12-3/TRBV12-4	NA	TRBJ1-1	CASKKGAMNTEAFF	TGTGCCAGCAAAAAGGGCGCCATGAACACTGAAGCTTTCTTT
many	TRBV12-3/TRBV12-4	NA	TRBJ1-1	CASSLDKRAFF	TGTGCCAGCAGTTTGGACAAGCGCGCTTTCTTT
NA	TRBV10-3	NA	TRBJ2-3	CATNWGDTQYF	TGTGCCACCAATTGGGGGGATACGCAGTATTTT
NA	TRBV4-1	NA	TRBJ1-3	CASSQVPGASSGNTICF	TGCGCCAGCAGCCAAGTGCCGGGGGCGAGCTCTGGAAACACCATATGTTTT
few	TRBV19	NA	TRBJ2-7	CASSIKGPYEQYF	TGTGCCAGTAGTATAAAGGGCCCCTACGAGCAGTACTTC
once	TRBV14	TRBD1	TRBJ2-7	CASSQERQGAYEQYF	TGTGCCAGCAGCCAAGAGCGACAGGGGGCCTACGAGCAGTACTTC
NA	TRBV3-1	TRBD2	TRBJ2-5	CASSQALLAGRRETQYF	TGTGCCAGCAGCCAAGCGCTTCTAGCGGGGAGGAGAGAGACCCAGTACTTC
many	TRBV7-9	NA	TRBJ1-2	CASSLGTLYGYTF	TGCGCCAGCAGCCTCGGGACCCTATATGGCTACACCTTC
many	TRBV5-6	NA	TRBJ1-1	CASSSEVWGPMNTEAFF	TGTGCCAGCAGCTCCGAGGTCTGGGGGCCCATGAACACTGAAGCTTTCTTT
NA	TRBV6-1	NA	TRBJ2-2	CASGRALGHGELFF	TGTGCCAGCGGCCGGGCGTTGGGTCACGGGGAGCTGTTTTTT
many	TRBV3-1	NA	TRBJ1-2	CASSQGHESSYGYTF	TGTGCCAGCAGCCAGGGGCATGAGTCGAGCTATGGCTACACCTTC
many	TRBV12-3/TRBV12-4	NA	TRBJ2-1	CATSWGNNEQFF	TGTGCCACCAGTTGGGGGAACAATGAGCAGTTCTTC
few	TRBV5-1	NA	TRBJ2-1	CASSLAETLNEQFF	TGCGCCAGCAGCTTGGCCGAGACACTCAATGAGCAGTTCTTC
NA	TRBV7-8	NA	TRBJ1-1	CASISGQMNTEAFF	TGTGCCAGCATTTCAGGACAGATGAACACTGAAGCTTTCTTT
many	TRBV12-3/TRBV12-4	TRBD1	TRBJ2-2	CASKGAGTGTGELFF	TGTGCCAGCAAGGGGGCCGGGACAGGGACCGGGGAGCTGTTTTTT
NA	TRBV12-3/TRBV12-4	TRBD2	TRBJ2-5	CASSRTSGGPATQYF	TGTGCCAGCAGCCGGACTAGCGGGGGGCCGGCAACCCAGTACTTC